This entry lists 23 T cell receptor beta chains sequenced from one sample in a study of CD8 T cells in ankylosing spondylitis. TCRdb fed the 5' RACE reads into MiXCR, producing one record per CDR3 protein. Of fewer than 350,000 distinct CDR3 sequences listed, 11% are singletons. The sample was blood, either unsorted or a sorted T cell fraction (not recorded which). The receptor set was obtained from a female donor with ankylosing spondylitis or in good health (not recorded which).

This clonotype was detected ten times or more. This chain joins TRBV5-1 and TRBJ2-5; 7 bases map to TRBD1. The CDR3 covers 14 residues. With V trimmed by 4 bases and J by 3 bases, 6 bases remained unmatched. Looked up from germline, CDR1 is SGHRS and CDR2 is YFSETQ. CDR3: CASSERQGEETQYF. In DNA form, the CDR3 reads TGCGCCAGCAGCGAGAGACAGGGAGAAGAGACCCAGTACTTC.

Many counts were recorded for this clonotype. The chain carries TRBV10-3 and TRBJ1-1; D is undetermined. CDR1 ENHRY and CDR2 SYGVKD come from the germline V gene. The CDR3 is 15 amino acids. Trimming cost V 3 bases and J 5 bases, with 16 bases left between them. CDR3 sequence reads: CAISDPREGRTEAFF. The CDR3 DNA sequence: TGTGCCATCAGTGACCCGAGGGAAGGGAGGACTGAAGCTTTCTTT.

In its sample, this clonotype was seen many times. The rearrangement links TRBV9 to TRBJ2-3; TRBD2 matches at 13 bases. The CDR3 sequence is 19 residues long. The V segment lost 2 bases and the J segment 0 bases; nucleotides outside the gene matches: 9. The V gene's germline CDR1 is SGDLS and CDR2 YYNGEE. The CDR3 bases are TGTGCCAGCAGCGTTGGACTAGCGGGGGCCCCTCCCAGCACAGATACGCAGTATTTT. Protein product: CASSVGLAGAPPSTDTQYF.

This clonotype was counted ten times or more. V gene TRBV9 combines with J gene TRBJ2-5; D not resolved. CDR1 and CDR2 (germline): SGDLS, YYNGEE. Trimming stripped 3 bases from V and 4 bases from J, with 10 bases between. The CDR3 contains 13 residues. CDR3 protein: CASSDAHAETQYF. For the CDR3, the DNA is TGTGCCAGCAGCGATGCCCACGCAGAGACCCAGTACTTC.

This clonotype was recorded at least ten times. The gene calls are TRBV7-9 and TRBJ2-1; 9 nucleotides match TRBD1. CDR3 length: 12 amino acids. The junction had 6 bases not matched to a gene; V was cut back by 5 bases and J by 13 bases. Germline CDR1 reads SEHNR; CDR2 reads FQNEAQ (reference sequence). CDR3 sequence: CASSANRGRQFF. The DNA for the CDR3 is TGTGCCAGCAGCGCGAACAGGGGGCGACAGTTCTTC.

This clonotype was counted at least ten times. The chain is built from TRBV7-2 and TRBJ1-4; D not certain. With 5 bases removed from V and 4 bases from J, the gap between germline ends came to 8 bases. The CDR3 has 13 amino acids. Per the germline V gene, CDR1 is SGHTA and CDR2 is FQGNSA. The CDR3 nucleotides read TGTGCCAGCAGCCCGCGACATAATGAAAAACTGTTTTTT. Translation gives CASSPRHNEKLFF.

The V call is TRBV14, the J call TRBJ2-1, with D unclear. The CDR3 runs to 15 residues. CDR1 is SGHDN and CDR2 is FVKESK in the germline V gene. V shed 5 bases and J shed 0 bases, with 11 bases lying between them. In nucleotides, the CDR3 is TGTGCCAGCAGCTTGGGGATGAGCTCCTACAATGAGCAGTTCTTC. Its protein is CASSLGMSSYNEQFF.

A few counts support this clonotype. The V call is TRBV16, the J call TRBJ2-2, with D perhaps being TRBD1 or TRBD2 (5 bases each). Germline V gene data show CDR1 as KGHSY and CDR2 as FQNENV. This CDR3 spans 16 amino acids. V was pared by 8 bases and J by 2 bases, with 18 bases between. CDR3: CASRFTGTANTGELFF. DNA of the CDR3: TGTGCCAGCCGTTTTACCGGGACCGCTAACACCGGGGAGCTGTTTTTT.

Ten or more counts support this clonotype. This chain uses TRBV27 with TRBJ1-2; maybe TRBD1 (6 bases). The V end lost 5 bases, the J end lost 3 bases, and 19 bases lay between the germline ends. Germline V lookup: CDR1 MNHEY, CDR2 SMNVEV (reference sequence). This CDR3 is built from 16 residues. The CDR3 sequence: CASSPGGGVRDYGYTF. The CDR3 coding sequence is TGTGCCAGCAGTCCCGGAGGGGGGGTTCGGGACTATGGCTACACCTTC.

This clonotype has at least ten counts. The chain has TRBV20-1 and TRBJ2-4; D remains unclear. Germline lookup yields CDR1 DFQATT and CDR2 SNEGSKA (reference sequence). The CDR3 sequence is 14 residues long. The V end was cut by 3 bases, the J end by 9 bases, with 18 bases between. In nucleotides, the CDR3 is TGCAGTGCTAGCCCCGGTCAGGTAGAAGGCATTCAGTACTTC. Translation gives CSASPGQVEGIQYF.

In its sample, this clonotype was seen many times. The chain is built from TRBV5-1 and TRBJ2-2; D call uncertain. The CDR3 spans 14 residues. V gave up 2 bases and J gave up 0 bases, with 5 bases separating them. Germline CDR1 and CDR2: SGHRS and YFSETQ. This CDR3 is CASSFSPNTGELFF. The CDR3 nucleotides are TGCGCCAGCAGCTTCTCCCCGAACACCGGGGAGCTGTTTTTT.

This clonotype was counted ten times or more. The V call is TRBV20-1, the J call TRBJ2-1; 7 nucleotides match TRBD1. The junction had 5 bases not matched to a gene; V was cut back by 2 bases and J by 4 bases. The germline gives CDR1 DFQATT, CDR2 SNEGSKA (reference sequence). CDR3 length: 14 amino acids. This chain's CDR3 is CSARLLQGYNEQFF. CDR3 DNA: TGCAGTGCTAGACTTCTACAGGGGTACAATGAGCAGTTCTTC.

The table lists this clonotype with a few counts. The chain couples TRBV28 to TRBJ2-5; a possible D gene is TRBD1 (6 bases). The CDR3 has 16 amino acids. Germline CDR1 and CDR2: MDHEN and SYDVKM. Trimming removed 5 bases at V and 1 base at J, with 17 bases between. CDR3 sequence: CASSPNTQGFQETQYF. CDR3 nucleotides: TGTGCCAGCAGTCCCAACACTCAGGGGTTCCAAGAGACCCAGTACTTC.

This clonotype was observed a handful of times. The V gene is TRBV7-2, the J gene TRBJ2-4; TRBD2 matches at 8 bases. Germline values: CDR1 SGHTA, CDR2 FQGNSA. J gave up 2 bases and V 2 bases, and 5 bases lay outside the gene matches. The CDR3 has 16 amino acids. The CDR3 region is CASSLMAGGPKNIQYF. CDR3 in DNA: TGTGCCAGCAGCTTAATGGCGGGAGGTCCCAAAAACATTCAGTACTTC.

CDR3 DNA sequence: TGCGCCAGCAGCTTGGGTGGCGGGTCGCACGAGCAGTACTTC. This translates into CASSLGGGSHEQYF. The gene calls are TRBV5-1 and TRBJ2-7; D is perhaps TRBD2 (5 bases). Germline V gives CDR1 SGHRS, CDR2 YFSETQ. The CDR3 is 14 residues long. Trimming left V 0 bases short and J 5 bases short, with 12 bases between.

This clonotype has only a few counts. The chain is built from TRBV12-3 or TRBV12-4 and TRBJ2-5; no reliable D call. V dropped 5 bases and J dropped 1 base, with 8 bases sitting between them. This CDR3 contains 13 residues. The CDR3 nucleotides read TGTGCCAGCAGTGGAATAACCCAAGAGACCCAGTACTTC. Protein product: CASSGITQETQYF.

This clonotype was counted at least ten times. This chain connects TRBV4-3 to TRBJ1-1, with 9 bases matching TRBD1. The CDR3 spans 16 residues. Trimming cost V 4 bases and J 5 bases; bases outside gene matches: 11. CDR1 and CDR2 from the germline V gene are LGHNA and YSLEER. The CDR3 DNA reads TGCGCCAGCAGCCCGGGACAGGGAATTTTCGAGACTGAAGCTTTCTTT. Translated: CASSPGQGIFETEAFF.

This clonotype was counted only a few times. This chain uses TRBV5-1 with TRBJ1-4; 8 bases line up with TRBD1. CDR3 length: 14 residues. The V gene end was trimmed by 4 bases and the J gene end by 12 bases; junction bases not matched to a gene: 11. Germline V CDR1 and CDR2: SGHRS, YFSETQ. CDR3 residues: CASSPRTGNGELFF. The CDR3 DNA reads as TGCGCCAGCAGCCCCCGGACAGGGAACGGTGAACTGTTTTTT.

This clonotype was seen many times. J is TRBJ2-1 and V is TRBV5-5; perhaps TRBD2 as D (6 bases). The V gene's germline CDR1 is SGHKS and CDR2 YYEKEE (reference sequence). The CDR3 loop spans 13 amino acids. V dropped 7 bases and J dropped 6 bases, with 14 bases sitting between them. The CDR3 DNA is TGTGCCAGCGTGCGGGAACTTGGCAATGAGCAGTTCTTC. Translation gives CASVRELGNEQFF. Filled out from reference TRBV5-5 and TRBJ2-1, the complete variable domain reads DAGVTQSPTHLIKTRGQQVTLRCSPISGHKSVSWYQQVLGQGPQFIFQYYEKEERGRGNFPDRFSARQFPNYSSELNVNALLLGDSALYLCASVRELGNEQFFGPGTRLTVL.

The rearrangement uses TRBV12-3 or TRBV12-4 and TRBJ2-2; D is possibly TRBD1 (6 bases). CDR3 size: 16 residues. Deletions cut 11 bases from V and 0 bases from J, with 19 bases between. This chain's CDR3 is CAVRAGQPANTGELFF. DNA for the CDR3: TGTGCCGTTAGGGCCGGACAGCCCGCGAACACCGGGGAGCTGTTTTTT.

This clonotype was observed a few times. This chain uses TRBV7-8 with TRBJ1-3; D is uncertain. This CDR3 region has 14 residues. The ends were cut back, 0 bases at V and 4 bases at J, with 7 bases in the middle. Germline V gene data show CDR1 as SGHVS and CDR2 as FQNEAQ. The CDR3 here is CASSLALTGNTIYF. The CDR3 DNA follows: TGTGCCAGCAGCTTAGCCCTTACGGGAAACACCATATATTTT.

This clonotype was detected ten times or more. The chain couples TRBV12-3 or TRBV12-4 to TRBJ1-4; 8 bases are shared with TRBD1. The CDR3 spans 15 residues. V lost 5 bases, J lost 7 bases, and 9 bases stayed unmatched. CDR3 sequence reads: CASSPDRGGREKLFF. The CDR3 coding sequence is TGTGCCAGCAGTCCCGACAGGGGCGGGCGTGAAAAACTGTTTTTT.

This clonotype appeared a few times. The rearrangement uses TRBV5-5 and TRBJ2-7; no definite D call. The V end was cut by 1 base, the J end by 3 bases, with 11 bases between. The CDR3 is 14 residues long. The germline gives CDR1 SGHKS, CDR2 YYEKEE (reference sequence). The CDR3 reads CASSLFGVDYEQYF. In nucleotides, the CDR3 is TGTGCCAGCAGCTTGTTCGGAGTAGACTACGAGCAGTACTTC.